Here is one T cell receptor (beta chain) with its context. Study processing details: Reference gene primer amplification gave estimated nucleated cell counts. The table came from immunoSEQ multiplex PCR; TCRdb's copy has only in-frame clones and leaves some out. That table is the source of V, J and clone size, and D and trimming were worked out from the DNA. The sample holds approximately 240,000 clones, 85% to 95% seen once. V lost 5 bases and J lost 5, with 8 bases in between. Germline CDR1 is LNHDA and CDR2 is SQIVND (reference sequence). The CDR3 spans 12 residues. The data were obtained in a study of blood T cell repertoires in COVID-19.

The sequenced material came from peripheral blood. The origin of this receptor is a man in his thirties or forties with COVID-19, enrolled during active disease. The V call is TRBV19, the J call TRBJ2-3, with D unclear. In DNA form, the CDR3 reads TGTGCCAGTAGTCCCTCGGGAGATACGCAGTATTTT. It encodes CASSPSGDTQYF.